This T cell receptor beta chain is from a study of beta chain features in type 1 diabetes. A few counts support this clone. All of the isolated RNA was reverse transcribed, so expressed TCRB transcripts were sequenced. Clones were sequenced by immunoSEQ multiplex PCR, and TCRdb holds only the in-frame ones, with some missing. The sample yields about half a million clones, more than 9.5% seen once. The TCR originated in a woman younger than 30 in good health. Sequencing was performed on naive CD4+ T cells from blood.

This CDR3 is CASSFGLSNQPQHF. The CDR3 DNA follows: TGTGCCAGCAGCTTTGGGCTTAGCAATCAGCCCCAGCATTTT. The chain joins TRBV5-6 to TRBJ1-5; D unclear. Germline-derived CDR1 and CDR2 are SGHDT and YYEEEE. The ends were cut back, 2 bases at V and 0 bases at J, with 6 bases in the middle. This CDR3 has 14 amino acids.